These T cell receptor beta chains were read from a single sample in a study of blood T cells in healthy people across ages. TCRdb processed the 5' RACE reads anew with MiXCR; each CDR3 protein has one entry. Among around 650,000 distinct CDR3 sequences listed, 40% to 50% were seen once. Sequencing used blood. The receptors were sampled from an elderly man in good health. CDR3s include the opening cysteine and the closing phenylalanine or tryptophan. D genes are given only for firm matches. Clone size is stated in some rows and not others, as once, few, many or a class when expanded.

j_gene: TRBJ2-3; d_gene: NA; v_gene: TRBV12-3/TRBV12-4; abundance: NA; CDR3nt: TGTGCCAGCAGCCAGGCAGCAATTCGGGGAGATACGCAGTATTTT; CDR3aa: CASSQAAIRGDTQYF
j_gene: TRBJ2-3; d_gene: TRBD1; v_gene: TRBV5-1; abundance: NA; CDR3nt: TGCGCCAGCACAGGGGACAGGGGCCGCACAGATACGCAGTATTTT; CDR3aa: CASTGDRGRTDTQYF
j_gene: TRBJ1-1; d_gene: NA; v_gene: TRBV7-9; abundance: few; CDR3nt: TGTGCCAGCAGCTTACGGAATAGAGGGAGGGAACGGTCCACTGAAGCTTTCTTT; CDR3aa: CASSLRNRGRERSTEAFF
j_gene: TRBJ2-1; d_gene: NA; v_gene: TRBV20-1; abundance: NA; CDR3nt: TGCAGTGCACTGGACGGATACAATGAGCAGTTCTTC; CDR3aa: CSALDGYNEQFF
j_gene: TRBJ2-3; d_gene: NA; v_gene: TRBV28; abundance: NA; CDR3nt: TGTGCCAGCAGTCCCCTCGAGGGTCGCACAGATACGCAGTATTTT; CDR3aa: CASSPLEGRTDTQYF
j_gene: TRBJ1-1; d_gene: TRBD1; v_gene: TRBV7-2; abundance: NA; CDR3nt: TGTGCCAGCAAAGACAGGGGGTCTCTGGGCACTGAAGCTTTCTTT; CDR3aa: CASKDRGSLGTEAFF
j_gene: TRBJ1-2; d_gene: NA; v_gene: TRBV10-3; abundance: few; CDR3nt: TGTGCCATCAGTCCGAGGGGGGCCGACTACACCTTC; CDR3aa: CAISPRGADYTF
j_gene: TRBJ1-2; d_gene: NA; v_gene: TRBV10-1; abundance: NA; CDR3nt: TGCGCCAGTAGCGACGGACTCTATGGCTACACCTTC; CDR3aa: CASSDGLYGYTF
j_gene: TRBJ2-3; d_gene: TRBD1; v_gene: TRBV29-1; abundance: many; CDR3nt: TGCAGCGTTGGGGGGACAGGGCCGGATACGCAGTATTTT; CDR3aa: CSVGGTGPDTQYF
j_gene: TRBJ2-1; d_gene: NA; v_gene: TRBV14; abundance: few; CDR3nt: TGTGCCAGCAGCCAAGATGTCGGGACTTCGAAGACCAATGAGCAGTTCTTC; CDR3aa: CASSQDVGTSKTNEQFF
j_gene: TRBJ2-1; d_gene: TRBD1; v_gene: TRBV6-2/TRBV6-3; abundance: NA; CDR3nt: TGTGCCAGCAGCGAGACAGGGGGCCATAGTGAGCAGTTCTTC; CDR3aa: CASSETGGHSEQFF
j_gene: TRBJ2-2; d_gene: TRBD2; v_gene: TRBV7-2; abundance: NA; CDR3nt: TGTGCCAGCAGCCGACACCTTAGCGGGGGGGCTGGTGGGGAGCTGTTTTTT; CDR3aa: CASSRHLSGGAGGELFF
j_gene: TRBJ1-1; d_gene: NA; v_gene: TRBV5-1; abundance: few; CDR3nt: TGCGCCAGCAGCTCTCTACAGGGAAGGAACACTGAAGCTTTCTTT; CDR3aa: CASSSLQGRNTEAFF
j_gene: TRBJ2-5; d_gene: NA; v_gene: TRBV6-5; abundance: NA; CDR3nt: TGTGCCAGCAGCTCGGGACTCCTGGGGGAGCAGTACTTC; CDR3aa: CASSSGLLGEQYF
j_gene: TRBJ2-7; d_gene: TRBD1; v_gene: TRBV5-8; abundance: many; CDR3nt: TGTGCCAGCAGCTCTGGACAGGGAATCTCCTACGAGCAGTACTTC; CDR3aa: CASSSGQGISYEQYF
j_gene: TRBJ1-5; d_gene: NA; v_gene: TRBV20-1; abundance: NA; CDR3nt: TGCAGTGCCAGACCGACAGGCGGGTGCGGTAGCAATCAGCCCCAGCATTTT; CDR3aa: CSARPTGGCGSNQPQHF
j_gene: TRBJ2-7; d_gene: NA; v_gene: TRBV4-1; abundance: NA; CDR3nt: TGCGCCAGCAGCCAAGATGACGGGGGGCCCTCCTACGAGCAGTACTTC; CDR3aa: CASSQDDGGPSYEQYF
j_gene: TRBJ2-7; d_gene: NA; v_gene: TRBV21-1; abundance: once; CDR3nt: TGTGCCAGCAGCAACGGACAGGGGAGGGCATTTACAGCATACGAGCAGTACTTC; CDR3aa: CASSNGQGRAFTAYEQYF
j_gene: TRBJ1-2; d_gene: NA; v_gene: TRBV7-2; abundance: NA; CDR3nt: TGTGCCAGCAGCTCCTTTACGGGCTACACCTTC; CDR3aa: CASSSFTGYTF
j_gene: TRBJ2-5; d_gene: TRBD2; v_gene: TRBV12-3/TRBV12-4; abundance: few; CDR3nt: TGTGCCAGCAGTTTCCTCACTAGCGGGAGGGCCTCATACAATGAGCAGTACTTC; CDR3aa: CASSFLTSGRASYNEQYF
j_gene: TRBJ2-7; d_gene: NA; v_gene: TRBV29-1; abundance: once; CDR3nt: TGCAGCGTTGATCCGGCGAAGGGGGACTCCCAGTACTTC; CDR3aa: CSVDPAKGDSQYF
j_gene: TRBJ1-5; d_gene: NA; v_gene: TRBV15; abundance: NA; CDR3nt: TGTGCCACCAGCAGGGATCCGGGGGAGCCCCAGCATTTT; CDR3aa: CATSRDPGEPQHF
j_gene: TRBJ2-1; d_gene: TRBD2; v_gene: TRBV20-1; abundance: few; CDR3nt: TGCAGTGCTAGACCCGGGACTAGCGAGGGGACGGAGCAGTTCTTC; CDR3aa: CSARPGTSEGTEQFF
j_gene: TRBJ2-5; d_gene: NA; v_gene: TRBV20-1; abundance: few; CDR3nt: TGCAGTGCTAGGGGGGGTACAAAAGAGACCCAGTACTTC; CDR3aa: CSARGGTKETQYF
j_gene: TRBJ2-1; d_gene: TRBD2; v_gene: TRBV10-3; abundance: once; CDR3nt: TGTGCCATCAGTCGGACTAGCGGGGCCGGAGGCAGTGAGCAGTTCTTC; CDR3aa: CAISRTSGAGGSEQFF
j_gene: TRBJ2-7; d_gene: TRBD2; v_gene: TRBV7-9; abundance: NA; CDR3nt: TGTGCCAGCAGCTTGGGTAGCGGGAGCGCTTACTACGAGCAGTACTTC; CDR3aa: CASSLGSGSAYYEQYF
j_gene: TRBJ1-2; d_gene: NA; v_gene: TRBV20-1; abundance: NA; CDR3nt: TGCAGTGCAGTAACAGGACAGACCTATGGCTACACCTTC; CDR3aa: CSAVTGQTYGYTF